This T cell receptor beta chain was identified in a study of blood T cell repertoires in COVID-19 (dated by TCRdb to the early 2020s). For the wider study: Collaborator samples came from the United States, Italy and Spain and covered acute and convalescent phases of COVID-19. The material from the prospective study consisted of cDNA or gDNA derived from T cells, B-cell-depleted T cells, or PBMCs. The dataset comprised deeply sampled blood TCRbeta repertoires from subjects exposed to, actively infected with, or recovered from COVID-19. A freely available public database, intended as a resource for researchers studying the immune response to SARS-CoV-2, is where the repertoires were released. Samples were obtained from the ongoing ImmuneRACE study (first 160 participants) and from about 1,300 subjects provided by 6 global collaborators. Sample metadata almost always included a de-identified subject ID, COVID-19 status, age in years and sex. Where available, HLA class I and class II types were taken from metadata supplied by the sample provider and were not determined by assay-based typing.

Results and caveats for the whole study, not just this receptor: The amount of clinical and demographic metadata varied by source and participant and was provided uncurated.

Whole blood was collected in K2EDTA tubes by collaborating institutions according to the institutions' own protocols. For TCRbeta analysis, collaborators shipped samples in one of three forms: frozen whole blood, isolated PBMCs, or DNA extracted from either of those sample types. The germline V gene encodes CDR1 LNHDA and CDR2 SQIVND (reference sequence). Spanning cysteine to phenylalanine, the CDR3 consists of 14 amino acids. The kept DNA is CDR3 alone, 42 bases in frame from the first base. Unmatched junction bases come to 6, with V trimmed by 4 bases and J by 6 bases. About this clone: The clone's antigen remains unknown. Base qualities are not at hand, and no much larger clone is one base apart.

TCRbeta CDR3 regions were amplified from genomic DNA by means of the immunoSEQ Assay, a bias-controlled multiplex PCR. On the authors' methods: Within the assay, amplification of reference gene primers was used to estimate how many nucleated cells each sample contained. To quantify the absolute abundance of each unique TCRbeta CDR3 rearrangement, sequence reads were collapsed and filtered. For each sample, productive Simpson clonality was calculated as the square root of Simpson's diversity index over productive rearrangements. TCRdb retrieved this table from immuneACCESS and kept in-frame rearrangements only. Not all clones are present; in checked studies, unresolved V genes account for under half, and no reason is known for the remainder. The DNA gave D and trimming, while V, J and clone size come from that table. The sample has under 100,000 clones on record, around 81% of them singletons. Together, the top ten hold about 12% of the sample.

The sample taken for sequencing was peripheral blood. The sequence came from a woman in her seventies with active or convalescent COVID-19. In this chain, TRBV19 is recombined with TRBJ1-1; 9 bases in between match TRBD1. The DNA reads TGTGCCAGTAGTAACCGGGACAGGGCGTCTGAAGCTTTCTTT. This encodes CASSNRDRASEAFF. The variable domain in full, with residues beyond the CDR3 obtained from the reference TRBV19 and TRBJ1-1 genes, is DGGITQSPKYLFRKEGQNVTLSCEQNLNHDAMYWYRQDPGQGLRLIYYSQIVNDFQKGDIAEGYSVSREKKESFPLTVTSAQKNPTAFYLCASSNRDRASEAFFGQGTRLTVV.